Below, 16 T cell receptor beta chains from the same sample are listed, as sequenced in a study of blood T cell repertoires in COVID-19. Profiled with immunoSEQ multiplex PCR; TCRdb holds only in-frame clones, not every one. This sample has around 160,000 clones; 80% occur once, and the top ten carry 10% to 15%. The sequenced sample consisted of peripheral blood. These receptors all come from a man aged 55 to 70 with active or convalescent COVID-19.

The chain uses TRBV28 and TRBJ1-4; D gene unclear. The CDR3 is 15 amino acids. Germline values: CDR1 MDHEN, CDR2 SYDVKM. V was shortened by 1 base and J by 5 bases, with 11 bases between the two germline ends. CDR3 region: CASSLYAEVNEKLFF. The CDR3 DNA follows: TGTGCCAGCAGTTTATATGCGGAGGTAAATGAAAAACTGTTTTTT.

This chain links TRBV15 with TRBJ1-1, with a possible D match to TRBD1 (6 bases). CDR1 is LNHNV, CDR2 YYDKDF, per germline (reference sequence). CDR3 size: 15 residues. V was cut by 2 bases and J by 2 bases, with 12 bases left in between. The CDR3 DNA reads TGTGCCACCAGCAGATTAAGACAGGCAAACACTGAAGCTTTCTTT. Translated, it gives CATSRLRQANTEAFF.

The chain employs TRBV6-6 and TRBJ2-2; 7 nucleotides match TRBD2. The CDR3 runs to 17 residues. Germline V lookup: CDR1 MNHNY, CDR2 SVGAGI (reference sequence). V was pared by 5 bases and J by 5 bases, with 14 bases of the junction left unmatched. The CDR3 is CASSPRQAGVGTGELFF. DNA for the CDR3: TGTGCCAGCAGTCCCAGGCAGGCGGGAGTAGGGACCGGGGAGCTGTTTTTT.

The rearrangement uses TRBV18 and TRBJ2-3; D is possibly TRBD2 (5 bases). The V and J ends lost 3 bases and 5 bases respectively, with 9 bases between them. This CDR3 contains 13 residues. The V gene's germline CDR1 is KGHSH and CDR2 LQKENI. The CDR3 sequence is CASSPSGRDTQYF. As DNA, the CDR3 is TGTGCCAGCTCACCTTCGGGGAGAGATACGCAGTATTTT.

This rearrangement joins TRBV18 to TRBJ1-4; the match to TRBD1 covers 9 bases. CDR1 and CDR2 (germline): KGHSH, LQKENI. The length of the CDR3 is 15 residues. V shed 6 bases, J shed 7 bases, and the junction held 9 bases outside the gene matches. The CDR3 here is CASSYSGTGSEKLFF. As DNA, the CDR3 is TGTGCCAGCTCGTACTCCGGGACAGGGTCTGAAAAACTGTTTTTT.

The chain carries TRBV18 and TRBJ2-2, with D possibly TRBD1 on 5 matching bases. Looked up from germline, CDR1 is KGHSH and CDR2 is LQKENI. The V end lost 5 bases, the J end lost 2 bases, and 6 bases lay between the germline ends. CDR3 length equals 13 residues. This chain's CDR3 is CASSGANTGELFF. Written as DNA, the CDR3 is TGTGCCAGCTCAGGGGCAAACACCGGGGAGCTGTTTTTT.

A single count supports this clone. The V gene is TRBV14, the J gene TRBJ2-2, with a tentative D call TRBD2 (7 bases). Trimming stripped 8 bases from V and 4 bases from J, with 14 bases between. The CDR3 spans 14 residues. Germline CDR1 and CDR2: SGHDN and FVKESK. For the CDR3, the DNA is TGTGCCAGCCGAGGGGGGGCGTCCACCGGGGAGCTGTTTTTT. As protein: CASRGGASTGELFF.

The CDR3 sequence: CASSPVGGTYNEQFF. CDR3 in DNA: TGTGCCAGCAGCCCGGTCGGGGGGACCTACAATGAGCAGTTCTTC. This chain links TRBV7-2 with TRBJ2-1; TRBD2 aligns across 7 bases. V lost 5 bases, J lost 2 bases, and 6 bases stayed unmatched. Germline CDR1 reads SGHTA; CDR2 reads FQGNSA. The CDR3 covers 15 residues.

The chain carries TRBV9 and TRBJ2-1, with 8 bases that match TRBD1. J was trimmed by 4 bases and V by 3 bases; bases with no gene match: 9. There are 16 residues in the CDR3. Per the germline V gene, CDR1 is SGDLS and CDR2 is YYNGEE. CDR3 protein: CASSDQQGVPYNEQFF. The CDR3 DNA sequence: TGTGCCAGCAGCGACCAACAGGGGGTTCCTTACAATGAGCAGTTCTTC.

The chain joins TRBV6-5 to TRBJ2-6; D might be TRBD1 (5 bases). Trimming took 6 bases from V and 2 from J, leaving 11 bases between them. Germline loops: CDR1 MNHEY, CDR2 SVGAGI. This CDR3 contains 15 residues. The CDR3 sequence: CASSPGIPGANVLTF. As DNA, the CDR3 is TGTGCCAGCAGCCCAGGGATACCTGGGGCCAACGTCCTGACTTTC.

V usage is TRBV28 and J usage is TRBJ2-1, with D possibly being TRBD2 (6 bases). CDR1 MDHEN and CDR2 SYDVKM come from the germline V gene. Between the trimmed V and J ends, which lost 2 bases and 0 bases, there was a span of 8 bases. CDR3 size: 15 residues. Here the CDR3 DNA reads TGTGCCAGCAGTTTAGCGGGGAGCTCCTACAATGAGCAGTTCTTC. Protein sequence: CASSLAGSSYNEQFF.

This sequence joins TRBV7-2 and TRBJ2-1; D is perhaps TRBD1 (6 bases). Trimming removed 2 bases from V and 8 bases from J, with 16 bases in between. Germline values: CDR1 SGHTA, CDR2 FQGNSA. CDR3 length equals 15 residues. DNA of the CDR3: TGTGCCAGCAGCTTACTTGGACTGGGGGCGGATGAGCAGTTCTTC. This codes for CASSLLGLGADEQFF.

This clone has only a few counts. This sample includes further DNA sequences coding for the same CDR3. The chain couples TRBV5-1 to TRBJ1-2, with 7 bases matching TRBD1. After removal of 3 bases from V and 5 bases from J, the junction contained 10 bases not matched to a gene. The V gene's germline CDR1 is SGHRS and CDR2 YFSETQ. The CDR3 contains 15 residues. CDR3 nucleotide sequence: TGCGCCAGCAGCTCGCCGGGACAGCCGAGGTATGGCTACACCTTC. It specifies CASSSPGQPRYGYTF. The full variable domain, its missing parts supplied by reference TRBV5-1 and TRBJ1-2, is KAGVTQTPRYLIKTRGQQVTLSCSPISGHRSVSWYQQTPGQGLQFLFEYFSETQRNKGNFPGRFSGRQFSNSRSEMNVSTLELGDSALYLCASSSPGQPRYGYTFGSGTRLTVV.

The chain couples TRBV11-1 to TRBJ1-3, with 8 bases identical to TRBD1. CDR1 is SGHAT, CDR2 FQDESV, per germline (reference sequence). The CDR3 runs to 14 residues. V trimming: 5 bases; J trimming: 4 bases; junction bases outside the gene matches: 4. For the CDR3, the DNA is TGTGCCAGCAGCCCCGGGACAGGCGGAAACACCATATATTTT. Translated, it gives CASSPGTGGNTIYF.

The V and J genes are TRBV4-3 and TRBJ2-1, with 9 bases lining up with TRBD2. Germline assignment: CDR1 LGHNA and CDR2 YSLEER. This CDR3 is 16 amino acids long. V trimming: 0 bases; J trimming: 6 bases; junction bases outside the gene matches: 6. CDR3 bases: TGCGCCAGCAGCCAAGATTGGCGGGAGGGCCTCAATGAGCAGTTCTTC. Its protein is CASSQDWREGLNEQFF.

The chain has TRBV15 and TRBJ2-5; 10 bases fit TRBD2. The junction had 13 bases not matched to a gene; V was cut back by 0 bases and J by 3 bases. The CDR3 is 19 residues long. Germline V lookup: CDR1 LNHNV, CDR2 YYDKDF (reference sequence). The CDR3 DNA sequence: TGTGCCACCAGCAGAGATAATTATATGGCACTAGCGGGGAAAGAGACCCAGTACTTC. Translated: CATSRDNYMALAGKETQYF.